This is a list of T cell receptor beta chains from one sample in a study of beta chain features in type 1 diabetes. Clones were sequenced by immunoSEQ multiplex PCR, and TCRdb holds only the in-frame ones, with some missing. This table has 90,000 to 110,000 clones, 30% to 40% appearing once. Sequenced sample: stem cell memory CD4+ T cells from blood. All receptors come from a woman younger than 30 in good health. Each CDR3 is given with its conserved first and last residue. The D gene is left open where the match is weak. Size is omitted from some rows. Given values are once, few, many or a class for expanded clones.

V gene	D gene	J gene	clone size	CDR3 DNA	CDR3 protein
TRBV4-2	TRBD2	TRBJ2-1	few	TGTGCCAGCAGCCAAAGCGGGACCAGTAAGAATGAGCAGTTCTTC	CASSQSGTSKNEQFF
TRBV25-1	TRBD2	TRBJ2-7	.	TGTGCCAGCAGTGACAGTCTGCAGGTAGCGGGAGCATACGAGCAGTACTTC	CASSDSLQVAGAYEQYF
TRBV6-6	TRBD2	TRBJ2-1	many	TGTGCCAGCAGCCAACTAGCGGAGCAGTTCTTC	CASSQLAEQFF
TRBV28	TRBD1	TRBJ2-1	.	TGTGCCAGCAGAAGGACAGGGGGCTACAATGAGCAGTTCTTC	CASRRTGGYNEQFF
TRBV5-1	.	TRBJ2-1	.	TGCGCCAGCAGCTTGCTAAAGGCGGGATACAATGAGCAGTTCTTC	CASSLLKAGYNEQFF
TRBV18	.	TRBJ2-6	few	TGTGCCAGCTCACCACGTCTCGGGGTAGCGGGGGCCAACGTCCTGACTTTC	CASSPRLGVAGANVLTF
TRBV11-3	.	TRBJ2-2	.	TGTGCCAGCAGCTTAGATCGACTAGAGCTCACCGGGGAGCTGTTTTTT	CASSLDRLELTGELFF
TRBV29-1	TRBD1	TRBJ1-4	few	TGCAGCACTTCGGACAGGAATGAAAAACTGTTTTTT	CSTSDRNEKLFF
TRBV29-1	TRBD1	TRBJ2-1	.	TGCAGCGTTTACCTTGGGACAGGGGTAGGGGTTGAGCAGTTCTTC	CSVYLGTGVGVEQFF
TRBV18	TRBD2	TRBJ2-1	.	TGTGCCAGCTCACTAATAGCGGGAGGGCATCATGAGCAGTTCTTC	CASSLIAGGHHEQFF
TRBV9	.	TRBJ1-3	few	TGTGCCAGCAGCGTTGGAGGTTACTCTGGAAACACCATATATTTT	CASSVGGYSGNTIYF
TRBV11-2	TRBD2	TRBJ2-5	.	TGTGCCAGCAGCTCACTACTAGCGGGAGTAACAGAGACCCAGTACTTC	CASSSLLAGVTETQYF
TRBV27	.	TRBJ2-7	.	TGTGCCAGCAGTTTGATCCGGGGGAGCTCCTACGAGCAGTACTTC	CASSLIRGSSYEQYF
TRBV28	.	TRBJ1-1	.	TGTGCCAGCAGTCCTCCACTTACAGGGCTGGCTTTCTTT	CASSPPLTGLAFF
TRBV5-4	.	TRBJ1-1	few	TGTGCCAGCAGCTTGGTGCGGCAGGGGAACACTGAAGCTTTCTTT	CASSLVRQGNTEAFF
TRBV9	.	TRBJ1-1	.	TGTGCCAGCAGCGTAGATCTTAGGCCAGGGGACGTGAACACTGAAGCTTTCTTT	CASSVDLRPGDVNTEAFF
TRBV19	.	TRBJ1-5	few	TGTGCCAGTAGTATAGACGGGATAGGAAATCAGCCCCAGCATTTT	CASSIDGIGNQPQHF
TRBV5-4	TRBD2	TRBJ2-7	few	TGTGCCTCCCGGGGGGGGCCTTCCTACGAGCAGTACTTC	CASRGGPSYEQYF
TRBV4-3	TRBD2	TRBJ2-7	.	TGCGCCAGCAGCCAAGGGCTAGCGGGAGGAAGGGAGCAGTACTTC	CASSQGLAGGREQYF
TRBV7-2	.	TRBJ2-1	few	TGTGCCAGCAGCATAGGAGGGGGGACTACCCAAAATGAGCAGTTCTTC	CASSIGGGTTQNEQFF
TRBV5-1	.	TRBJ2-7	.	TGCGCCAGCAGCAGGGCGACAGGAGACTACGAGCAGTACTTC	CASSRATGDYEQYF
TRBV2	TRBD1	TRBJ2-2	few	TGTGCCAGCAGTGATTGGGACAGGGCGAACACCGGGGAGCTGTTTTTT	CASSDWDRANTGELFF
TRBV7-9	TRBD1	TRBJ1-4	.	TGTGCCAGCAGCCCGCGCGACAGGGCTGAAAAACTGTTTTTT	CASSPRDRAEKLFF
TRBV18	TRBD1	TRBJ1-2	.	TGTGCCAGCTCACCGACAGGGGCCGTCTATGGCTACACCTTC	CASSPTGAVYGYTF
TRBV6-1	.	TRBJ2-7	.	TGTGCCAGCAGTGAACGGAGGGACTACGAGCAGTACTTC	CASSERRDYEQYF
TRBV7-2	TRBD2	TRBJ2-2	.	TGTGCCAGCAGCTTAGTATCCAGCGGGAGGGCCGGGGAGCTGTTTTTT	CASSLVSSGRAGELFF
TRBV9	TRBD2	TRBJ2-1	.	TGTGCCAGCAGCGTCGGAGCCGGGACTAGCGGGGGTGATGAGCAGTTCTTC	CASSVGAGTSGGDEQFF
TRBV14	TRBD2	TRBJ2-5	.	TGTGCCAGCAGCCAAGATGTGAGACTAGCGGGCGTTGGCCAGGACTTC	CASSQDVRLAGVGQDF
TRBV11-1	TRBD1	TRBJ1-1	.	TGTGCCAGCAGCCCGGGACAGGGAATAAGGACTGAAGCTTTCTTT	CASSPGQGIRTEAFF
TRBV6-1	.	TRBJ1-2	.	TGTGCCAGCAGGTCGGGGAAGGGCGGCTACACCTTC	CASRSGKGGYTF
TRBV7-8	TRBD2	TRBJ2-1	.	TGTGCCAGCAGCTTGGGACTACCTGGCAATGAGCAGTTCTTC	CASSLGLPGNEQFF
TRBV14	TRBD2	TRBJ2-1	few	TGTGCCAGCAGCCAAGACCTGTTACTAGCGGGATGGAATGAGCAGTTCTTC	CASSQDLLLAGWNEQFF
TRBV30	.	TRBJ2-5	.	TGTGCCTGGAGAGGGGGAGGGCCCCCTGAGACCCAGTACTTC	CAWRGGGPPETQYF
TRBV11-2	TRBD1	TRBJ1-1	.	TGTGCCAGCAGCTTAGCCAGGGACAGGAACACTGAAGCTTTCTTT	CASSLARDRNTEAFF
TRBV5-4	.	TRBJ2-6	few	TGTGCCAGCAGCGGAGCAGGGACAGGGGCCAACGTCCTGACTTTC	CASSGAGTGANVLTF
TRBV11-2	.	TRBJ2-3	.	TGTGCCAGCAGCTCTATACCTGCTAGCACAGATACGCAGTATTTT	CASSSIPASTDTQYF
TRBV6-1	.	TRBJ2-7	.	TGTGCCAGCAGTGAAGTAGGAGGGGCTGGTGGGCAGTACTTC	CASSEVGGAGGQYF
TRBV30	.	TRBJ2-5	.	TGTGCCTGGAGAGGGCAGGGATCAAGGGAGACCCAGTACTTC	CAWRGQGSRETQYF
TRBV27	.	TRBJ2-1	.	TGTGCCAGCAGTTCCCAGGGGAGCTCCTACAATGAGCAGTTCTTC	CASSSQGSSYNEQFF
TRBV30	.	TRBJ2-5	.	TGTGCCTGGAGTGGGCACAGGTGGTCGGAGACCCAGTACTTC	CAWSGHRWSETQYF
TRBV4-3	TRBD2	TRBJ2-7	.	TGCGCCAGCAGCCAAGGGAGGCTAGCGGGACCCTACGAGCAGTACTTC	CASSQGRLAGPYEQYF
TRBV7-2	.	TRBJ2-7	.	TGTGCCAGCAGCTTACGACAGAACTACGAGCAGTACTTC	CASSLRQNYEQYF
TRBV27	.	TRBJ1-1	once	TGTGCCAGCAGCGGGACCCCGGGGGACACTGAAGCTTTCTTT	CASSGTPGDTEAFF
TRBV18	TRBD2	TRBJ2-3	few	TGTGCCAGCTCACCAACAAACGGGAGGAGGGGAGATACGCAGTATTTT	CASSPTNGRRGDTQYF
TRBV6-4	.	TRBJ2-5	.	TGTGCCAGCATAACAGGGTACCAAGAGACCCAGTACTTC	CASITGYQETQYF
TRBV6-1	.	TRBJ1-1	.	TGTGCCAGCAGCTCCGGACATTTCTATGAAGCTTTCTTT	CASSSGHFYEAFF
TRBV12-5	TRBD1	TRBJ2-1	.	TGTGCTAGTGGGTGGACAGGATCCATCAACAATGAGCAGTTCTTC	CASGWTGSINNEQFF
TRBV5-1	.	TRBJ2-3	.	TGCGCCAGCAGTGATACCTTAGTACGGTATTTT	CASSDTLVRYF
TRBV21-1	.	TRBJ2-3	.	TGTGCCAGCAGCAAGGGACTAGCGGGAGGTCCGGGTACAGATACGCAGTATTTT	CASSKGLAGGPGTDTQYF
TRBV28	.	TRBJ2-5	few	TGTGCCAGCAGTTTAACAGGCCGGCAGACCCAGTACTTC	CASSLTGRQTQYF
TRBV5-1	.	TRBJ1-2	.	TGCGCCAGCAGTTCCGGGAGTGGCTACACCTTC	CASSSGSGYTF
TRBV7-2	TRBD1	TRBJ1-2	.	TGTGCCAGCAGCTCGGACAGGGGAAGCTACACCTTC	CASSSDRGSYTF
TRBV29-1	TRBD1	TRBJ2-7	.	TGCAGCGTTGGCACCAGGGGGCTATCCTACGAGCAGTACTTC	CSVGTRGLSYEQYF
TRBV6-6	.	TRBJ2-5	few	TGTGCCAGCAGTTACTCGGGCACAAAGGAGACCCAGTACTTC	CASSYSGTKETQYF